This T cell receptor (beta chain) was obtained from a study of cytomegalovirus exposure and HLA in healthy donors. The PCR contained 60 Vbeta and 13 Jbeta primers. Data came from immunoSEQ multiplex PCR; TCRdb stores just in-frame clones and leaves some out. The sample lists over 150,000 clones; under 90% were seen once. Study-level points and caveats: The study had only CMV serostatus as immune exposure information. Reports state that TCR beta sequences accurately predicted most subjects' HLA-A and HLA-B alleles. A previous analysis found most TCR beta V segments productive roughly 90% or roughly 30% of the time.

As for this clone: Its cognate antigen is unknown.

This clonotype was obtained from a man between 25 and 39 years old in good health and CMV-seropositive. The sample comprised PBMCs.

CDR3 residues: CASSSGTATNSPLHF. CDR3 sequence (DNA): TGTGCCAGCAGCTCCGGGACAGCGACTAATTCACCCCTCCACTTT. The V gene is TRBV7-2, the J gene TRBJ1-6, with 7 bases matching TRBD1. Germline CDR1 and CDR2: SGHTA and FQGNSA. With 4 bases clipped from V and 6 bases from J, the junction kept 6 bases outside the gene matches. The CDR3 has 15 residues.